This is a list of T cell receptor beta chains from one sample in a study of OX40 agonist ivuxolimab in advanced cancers. Assay used: immunoSEQ multiplex PCR; TCRdb lists only in-frame clones, some missing. This table holds approximately 55,000 clones, about nine tenths found once. The sample here was CD4+ or CD8+ T cells sorted from blood, taken in a trial of the OX40 agonist ivuxolimab. The receptor set was obtained from an adult with an advanced solid tumor such as melanoma, head and neck, liver or kidney cancer. The CDR3 runs from the conserved cysteine through the conserved F or W.

v_call cdr3_aa
TRBV7-8 CASSPGSAGEQYF
TRBV4-1 CASSQTGLSEQFF
TRBV2 CASTLGGRSNQPQHF
TRBV11-2 CASSSGPLDTDTQYF
TRBV7-3 CASTPQGRGTEAFF
TRBV2 CASSEALRLAGGPAAKNIQYF
TRBV18 CASSPSTMNTEAFF
TRBV10-3 CAISASTSGSYNEQFF
TRBV28 CASRGATGVYEQYF
TRBV7-9 CASSLGSGANNEQFF
TRBV15 CATSIERGGQPQHF
TRBV19 CASSIDHASSYNEQFF
TRBV15 CATSRDLGGTSGTGNRYEQFF
TRBV7-8 CASSLSGGGAYEQYF
TRBV11-3 CASSPMGYLYEQYF
TRBV28 CASSSYRGETQYF
TRBV25-1 CASRQGPNTGELFF
TRBV19 CASSVREGGYTF
TRBV6-5 CASTKRNGEQYF
TRBV28 CASDGTVPLGTEAFF
TRBV9 CASTLLDTHYNEQFF
TRBV7-9 CASSLGQTNHEKLFF
TRBV27 CASSPSPRVWRDNEQFF
TRBV28 CAGTAANTGELFF
TRBV28 CASSLVPGQGTDTQYF
TRBV11-3 CASSPRHNEQFF
TRBV5-6 CASSLVAGADQETQYF
TRBV5-6 CASSLQGINQPQHF
TRBV2 CGTSLRDSKGEKLFF
TRBV28 CASSPIGSGINEQYF
TRBV6-6 CASNLLGGGEQYF
TRBV5-4 CASRGGTSGTYEQYF
TRBV18 CASSPPPDQETQYF
TRBV25-1 CASSDPGVANYGYTF
TRBV19 CASSTKMNTEAFF
TRBV28 CASSRTKNTEAFF
TRBV15 CATSRDKGVGEKLFF
TRBV19 CASRQTSGTGEQYF
TRBV19 CASSTRLPDTQYF
TRBV11-2 CASSSQGADTQYF
TRBV7-6 CASSTGTRSETQYF
TRBV11-2 CASSRLTGPGNTIYF
TRBV18 CASSIDLENTIYF
TRBV5-1 CASSLVGRGGQETQYF
TRBV2 CASSENGLAGLQETQYF
TRBV6-5 CASIYLAGEVSYEQYF
TRBV18 CASSPEVVSEQYF
TRBV11-3 CASSLRVNTGELFF
TRBV7-2 CASSLLGTSGSMTVF
TRBV19 CASSRQGEGYEQYF
TRBV7-9 CASSLGRGYGYTF
TRBV10-3 CAISVAAEDQPQHF
TRBV5-8 CASSLYIYNEQFF